The rows below give T cell receptor beta chains drawn from one sample of a study of blood T cell repertoires in COVID-19. TCRdb's copy holds only in-frame clones and misses some; the assay was immunoSEQ multiplex PCR. The repertoire holds around 78,000 clones, with approximately 86% as singletons. Sequenced material: peripheral blood. The source of these receptors is a woman aged 60-75 years with acute or convalescent COVID-19. Both conserved end residues are part of each CDR3. Size is omitted from some rows. Given values are once, few, many or a class for expanded clones.

clone_size: NA
j_call: TRBJ1-1
v_call: TRBV12-2
cdr3_aa: CASRLASRGPQTQEAFF

clone_size: NA
j_call: TRBJ1-2
v_call: TRBV5-4
cdr3_aa: CASSLQGYGYTF

clone_size: NA
j_call: TRBJ2-2
v_call: TRBV3-1/TRBV3-2
cdr3_aa: CASSQVRGSELFF

clone_size: NA
j_call: TRBJ2-1
v_call: TRBV10-2
cdr3_aa: CASRRTSDYNEQFF

clone_size: NA
j_call: TRBJ1-2
v_call: TRBV29-1
cdr3_aa: CSVDTGAGYTF

clone_size: NA
j_call: TRBJ1-5
v_call: TRBV4-3
cdr3_aa: CASSQQGEGNQPQHF

clone_size: NA
j_call: TRBJ1-5
v_call: TRBV10-3
cdr3_aa: CAISTGQGRNQPQHF

clone_size: NA
j_call: TRBJ2-7
v_call: TRBV4-2
cdr3_aa: CASSQENFRTSLYEQYF

clone_size: few
j_call: TRBJ1-5
v_call: TRBV6-5
cdr3_aa: CASGQGYGQPQHF

clone_size: NA
j_call: TRBJ2-3
v_call: TRBV15
cdr3_aa: CATSRRLGRTDTQYF

clone_size: NA
j_call: TRBJ2-1
v_call: TRBV9
cdr3_aa: CASSPHSGIEQFF

clone_size: NA
j_call: TRBJ2-1
v_call: TRBV20-1
cdr3_aa: CSASRASGTGEQFF

clone_size: NA
j_call: TRBJ1-2
v_call: TRBV29-1
cdr3_aa: CSVVQGYGYTF

clone_size: once
j_call: TRBJ2-5
v_call: TRBV9
cdr3_aa: CASSLAAGNQETQYF

clone_size: NA
j_call: TRBJ2-5
v_call: TRBV7-9
cdr3_aa: CASSSWTSGIETQYF

clone_size: NA
j_call: TRBJ1-1
v_call: TRBV2
cdr3_aa: CASGGDKGIDAFF

clone_size: NA
j_call: TRBJ2-2
v_call: TRBV10-2
cdr3_aa: CASNSGQASAGELFF

clone_size: NA
j_call: TRBJ1-2
v_call: TRBV5-1
cdr3_aa: CASRTGTGDYGYTF

clone_size: once
j_call: TRBJ2-1
v_call: TRBV3-1/TRBV3-2
cdr3_aa: CASSQGGGGNEQFF

clone_size: once
j_call: TRBJ2-3
v_call: TRBV10-3
cdr3_aa: CAISEGTGGSGTDTQYF

clone_size: once
j_call: TRBJ2-1
v_call: TRBV11-3
cdr3_aa: CASSNGGVRANNEQFF

clone_size: NA
j_call: TRBJ2-5
v_call: TRBV3-1/TRBV3-2
cdr3_aa: CASSQEGQGGETQYF

clone_size: NA
j_call: TRBJ2-7
v_call: TRBV5-1
cdr3_aa: CASSLEQGIYEQYF

clone_size: NA
j_call: TRBJ1-2
v_call: TRBV19
cdr3_aa: CASKDERGFNYGYTF

clone_size: NA
j_call: TRBJ2-2
v_call: TRBV5-1
cdr3_aa: CASSLLDRGTGELFF

clone_size: NA
j_call: TRBJ2-3
v_call: TRBV29-1
cdr3_aa: CSVTDSTDTQYF

clone_size: NA
j_call: TRBJ2-3
v_call: TRBV28
cdr3_aa: CASSLSRGISDTQYF

clone_size: NA
j_call: TRBJ1-6
v_call: TRBV28
cdr3_aa: CASNMGGMDSPLHF

clone_size: NA
j_call: TRBJ2-1
v_call: TRBV7-9
cdr3_aa: CASSEAYNEQFF

clone_size: few
j_call: TRBJ2-2
v_call: TRBV5-4
cdr3_aa: CASREGLAGGNTGELFF

clone_size: NA
j_call: TRBJ2-1
v_call: TRBV5-1
cdr3_aa: CASSLAKGEVNEQFF

clone_size: NA
j_call: TRBJ1-6
v_call: TRBV12-3/TRBV12-4
cdr3_aa: CASSAPVSPLHF

clone_size: NA
j_call: TRBJ2-1
v_call: TRBV28
cdr3_aa: CASSLLAGGSHSEQFF